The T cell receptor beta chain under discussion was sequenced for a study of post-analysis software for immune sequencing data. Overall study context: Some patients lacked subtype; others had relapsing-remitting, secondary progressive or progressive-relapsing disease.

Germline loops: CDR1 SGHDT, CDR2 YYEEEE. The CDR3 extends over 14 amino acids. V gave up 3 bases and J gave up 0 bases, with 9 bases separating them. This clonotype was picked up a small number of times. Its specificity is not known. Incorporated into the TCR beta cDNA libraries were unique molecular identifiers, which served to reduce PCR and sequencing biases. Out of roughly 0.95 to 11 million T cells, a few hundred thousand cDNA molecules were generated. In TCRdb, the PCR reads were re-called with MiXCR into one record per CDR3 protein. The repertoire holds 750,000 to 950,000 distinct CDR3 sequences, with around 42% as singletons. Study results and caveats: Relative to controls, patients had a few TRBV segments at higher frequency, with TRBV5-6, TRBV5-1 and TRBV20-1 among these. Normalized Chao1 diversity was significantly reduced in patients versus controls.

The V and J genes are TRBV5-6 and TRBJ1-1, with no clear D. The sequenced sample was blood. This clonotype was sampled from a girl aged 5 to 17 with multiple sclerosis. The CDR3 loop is CASSSGLMNTEAFF. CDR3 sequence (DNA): TGTGCCAGCAGCTCTGGACTGATGAACACTGAAGCTTTCTTT. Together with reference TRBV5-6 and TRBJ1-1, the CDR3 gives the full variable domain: DAGVTQSPTHLIKTRGQQVTLRCSPKSGHDTVSWYQQALGQGPQFIFQYYEEEERQRGNFPDRFSGHQFPNYSSELNVNALLLGDSALYLCASSSGLMNTEAFFGQGTRLTVV.